This T cell receptor (beta chain) is from a study of cytomegalovirus exposure and HLA in healthy donors. Background on the study: Unique TCRs from HLA-typed donors, 65 million to 85 million of them, were held in an early data release.

General study findings and limits: Accurate HLA-A and HLA-B prediction from TCR beta sequences was reported for most subjects. Relative to equally common others, HLA-associated TCR beta chains showed greater clonal expansion in a later analysis. With later analysis, a missense DCLRE1C variant became linked to TCR beta V- and J-gene trimming.

The PCR used 60 Vbeta and 13 Jbeta primers. Sequencing was performed with immunoSEQ multiplex PCR; in TCRdb, only in-frame clones are kept and a portion is missing. The listing records about 200,000 clones. The CDR3 totals 15 residues. The germline gives CDR1 SGHTA, CDR2 FQGNSA. The ends lost 5 bases at V and 3 bases at J; junction bases unmatched: 7. On this clone itself: Antigen unknown.

This rearrangement joins TRBV7-2 to TRBJ2-5; 9 bases match TRBD2. This TCR came from a man aged 25 to 40 in good health and CMV-seronegative. Sequenced sample: PBMCs. The CDR3: CASSPSGVAKETQYF. The CDR3 coding sequence is TGTGCCAGCAGCCCTAGCGGGGTGGCAAAAGAGACCCAGTACTTC. The variable domain in full, with the rest retrieved from reference TRBV7-2 and TRBJ2-5, is GAGVSQSPSNKVTEKGKDVELRCDPISGHTALYWYRQSLGQGLEFLIYFQGNSAPDKSGLPSDRFSAERTGGSVSTLTIQRTQQEDSAVYLCASSPSGVAKETQYFGPGTRLLVL.